The next 8 T cell receptor beta chains were all read from a single sample in a study of regulatory T cells in long-lasting Graves disease. The time point was: persistent/refractory GD, antithyroid drugs over 5 years with positive TRAb. From RNA extracted from PBMCs, the TCR library was made. Building of the TCR beta libraries involved iRepertoire HTBI primers and Arm-PCR of CDR3 regions. TCRdb itself ran the multiplex PCR reads through MiXCR, one entry per CDR3 protein. The data hold about 660,000 distinct CDR3 sequences, with 25% to 35% observed a single time. The sequenced sample was peripheral blood mononuclear cells (PBMCs), obtained when the disease was refractory, from a patient treated with antithyroid drugs. Receptors were obtained from a female donor with Graves disease.

This clonotype has more than one count but fewer than ten. V gene TRBV19 combines with J gene TRBJ2-7; maybe TRBD2 (6 bases). The CDR3 is made up of 14 amino acids. V was trimmed by 6 bases and J by 4 bases, leaving 16 bases between them. Germline-derived CDR1 and CDR2 are LNHDA and SQIVND (reference sequence). CDR3 in DNA: TGTGCCAGTAGCCCAGGAGGGCTGGTGTACGAGCAGTACTTC. Its translation: CASSPGGLVYEQYF.

V and J are TRBV7-3 and TRBJ2-5; D remains ambiguous. Germline V gives CDR1 SGHTA, CDR2 FQGTGA. CDR3 size: 15 residues. Trimming removed 2 bases from V and 2 bases from J, with 12 bases in between. The CDR3 DNA sequence: TGTGCCAGCAGCTTATCAGGCCAGCTTCAAGAGACCCAGTACTTC. Translating gives CASSLSGQLQETQYF.

The chain couples TRBV6-1 to TRBJ2-7; 7 bases match TRBD2. CDR1 is MNHNS, CDR2 SASEGT, per germline. Trimming cost V 6 bases and J 3 bases; bases outside gene matches: 14. CDR3 length equals 16 residues. CDR3 region: CASSNSPTSLIYEQYF. The CDR3 DNA reads TGTGCCAGCAGCAATTCCCCGACTAGCCTGATCTACGAGCAGTACTTC.

This clonotype has only a few counts. This rearrangement joins TRBV20-1 to TRBJ1-1; no clear D gene. This CDR3 contains 14 residues. CDR1 DFQATT and CDR2 SNEGSKA come from the germline V gene (reference sequence). V lost 0 bases, J lost 1 base, and 9 bases lay in between. The CDR3 region has the DNA TGCAGTGCTAGAGACCCCTACACGAACACTGAAGCTTTCTTT. As protein: CSARDPYTNTEAFF.

This clonotype was counted ten times or more. The V gene is TRBV12-3 or TRBV12-4, the J gene TRBJ1-6; TRBD1 aligns across 7 bases. V trimming: 4 bases; J trimming: 4 bases; junction bases outside the gene matches: 4. There are 15 residues in the CDR3. CDR3 DNA sequence: TGTGCCAGCAGTTCCGACAGGGTTTATAATTCACCCCTCCACTTT. Its translation is CASSSDRVYNSPLHF.

The V gene is TRBV20-1, the J gene TRBJ2-5, with unresolved D. V was shortened by 7 bases and J by 3 bases, with 15 bases between the two germline ends. There are 13 residues in the CDR3. Germline V gene data show CDR1 as DFQATT and CDR2 as SNEGSKA (reference sequence). Here the CDR3 reads CSVRRQIKETQYF. The CDR3 coding sequence is TGCAGTGTCAGACGGCAGATAAAAGAGACCCAGTACTTC.

This rearrangement joins TRBV25-1 to TRBJ2-5, with D unresolved. CDR1 and CDR2 (germline): MGHDK, SYGVNS. Trimming took off 3 bases at V and 2 bases at J, with 19 bases between the two ends. This CDR3 has 17 residues. Here the CDR3 DNA reads TGTGCCAGCAGTGATCTCCTACCGGGTAGGGCGCAAGAGACCCAGTACTTC. This translates into CASSDLLPGRAQETQYF.

This chain uses TRBV7-9 with TRBJ1-1; D may be TRBD1 (6 bases). CDR1 is SEHNR and CDR2 is FQNEAQ in the germline V gene (reference sequence). This CDR3 is built from 12 residues. V lost 5 bases and J lost 9, with 13 bases in between. The CDR3 here is CASSPKGGQAFF. The DNA for the CDR3 is TGTGCCAGCAGCCCAAAGGGGGGGCAAGCTTTCTTT.